This T cell receptor beta chain was recorded in a study of shared T cell receptors in the human thymus. Looked up from germline, CDR1 is LGHNA and CDR2 is YSLEER. The CDR3 covers 14 residues. V was pared by 0 bases and J by 9 bases, with 12 bases between. The table came from immunoSEQ multiplex PCR; TCRdb's copy has only in-frame clones and leaves some out. Of about 660,000 clones listed, 80% to 90% are singletons. The same specimen was also included in a second study, on human thymus T cells. As reported in that work: It looked as if thymic and blood repertoires used V and J genes in a biased way. Overlap was high between thymic repertoires from unrelated individuals, as reported in related research.

The receptor comes from a boy in the first two years of life with a congenital heart defect. The chain carries TRBV4-3 and TRBJ2-1, with D unresolved. The specimen was thymocytes. CDR3 sequence reads: CASSQDWSSSEQFF. The CDR3 region has the DNA TGCGCCAGCAGCCAAGATTGGTCTAGTTCTGAGCAGTTCTTC.